Included here is one TCR beta chain sequence, with context. What it binds is unknown. This sample is part of a study of T cell responses to AZD1222 COVID-19 vaccine. Sequenced by immunoSEQ multiplex PCR; TCRdb stores in-frame clones only, minus some. Of about 140,000 clones listed, 70% to 90% are singletons. There are 15 residues in the CDR3. Trimming left V 4 bases short and J 4 bases short, with 14 bases between. Germline-derived CDR1 and CDR2 are SNHLY and FYNNEI. Points from the study as a whole: Donors in the cohort were predominantly white British and more often female, and clonal diversity was possibly underestimated.

Sequencing was performed on peripheral blood, taken 28 days after the second AZD1222 dose. V and J are TRBV2 and TRBJ1-5; D might be TRBD1 (5 bases). This TCR derives from an adult who received the AZD1222 COVID-19 vaccine. The CDR3 sequence: CASSVGEIGNQPQHF. The CDR3, as DNA: TGTGCCAGCAGTGTGGGGGAGATTGGGAATCAGCCCCAGCATTTT.